The 16 T cell receptor beta chains reported below all come from one sample, sequenced in a study of control samples from healthy donors and cancer patients. The repertoire was sequenced with immunoSEQ multiplex PCR; TCRdb's copy has only in-frame clones and lacks some. The table has 130,000 or so clones, more than 80% seen once; the top ten hold roughly 2.5%. Sequencing input: blood. These receptors all come from a man in his forties in good health.

The V and J genes are TRBV19 and TRBJ2-1, with 11 bases lining up with TRBD2. The CDR3 has 15 residues. With 3 bases clipped from V and 6 bases from J, the junction kept 4 bases outside the gene matches. Germline V gene lookup returns CDR1 LNHDA and CDR2 SQIVND (reference sequence). The CDR3 here is CASSILTSGANEQFF. The CDR3 nucleotides are TGTGCCAGTAGTATCCTGACTAGCGGGGCCAATGAGCAGTTCTTC. Based on the CDR3 plus reference TRBV19 and TRBJ2-1, the full variable domain is DGGITQSPKYLFRKEGQNVTLSCEQNLNHDAMYWYRQDPGQGLRLIYYSQIVNDFQKGDIAEGYSVSREKKESFPLTVTSAQKNPTAFYLCASSILTSGANEQFFGPGTRLTVL.

The chain employs TRBV19 and TRBJ1-3, with 9 nucleotides matching TRBD1. CDR1 LNHDA and CDR2 SQIVND come from the germline V gene (reference sequence). The CDR3 contains 18 residues. Trimming removed 3 bases from V and 1 base from J; junction bases left unmatched: 10. CDR3 sequence: CASSILQGARSSGNTIYF. As DNA, the CDR3 is TGTGCCAGTAGTATTCTACAGGGGGCGCGATCGTCTGGAAACACCATATATTTT.

V is TRBV27 and J is TRBJ2-3; 7 nucleotides agree with TRBD2. Trimming at V came to 5 bases and at J to 2 bases, leaving 4 bases not matched to a gene. This CDR3 has 14 amino acids. Germline-derived CDR1 and CDR2 are MNHEY and SMNVEV (reference sequence). The CDR3 DNA sequence: TGTGCCAGCAGTCCTGGACTAGACACAGATACGCAGTATTTT. Protein product: CASSPGLDTDTQYF.

The rearrangement links TRBV10-1 to TRBJ2-3; D tentatively fits TRBD1 or TRBD2 (5 bases each). The germline CDR1 and CDR2 sequences are WNHNN and SYGVQD (reference sequence). The CDR3 spans 15 residues. The germline V and J ends were trimmed by 3 bases and 1 base, with 11 bases remaining between them. The CDR3 nucleotides are TGCGCCAGCAGTGACTCCCGGGGCGGCACAGATACGCAGTATTTT. This sequence encodes CASSDSRGGTDTQYF.

The chain links TRBV6-5 to TRBJ1-4, with D possibly matching TRBD1 (6 bases). CDR1 and CDR2 from the germline V gene are MNHEY and SVGAGI. This CDR3 comprises 15 residues. Trimming removed 8 bases at V and 7 bases at J, with 20 bases between. In nucleotides, the CDR3 is TGTGCCAGCTCACGGGTGGGGGCTTTAAGTGAAAAACTGTTTTTT. This encodes CASSRVGALSEKLFF.

The genes are TRBV28 and TRBJ2-5; D is uncertain. This CDR3 spans 13 amino acids. Germline V CDR1 and CDR2: MDHEN, SYDVKM. V shed 5 bases and J shed 5 bases, with 12 bases lying between them. CDR3 region: CASSPQVLETQYF. The CDR3 DNA reads TGTGCCAGCAGTCCTCAGGTATTGGAGACCCAGTACTTC. Full variable domain (remainder filled in from reference TRBV28 and TRBJ2-5): DVKVTQSSRYLVKRTGEKVFLECVQDMDHENMFWYRQDPGLGLRLIYFSYDVKMKEKGDIPEGYSVSREKKERFSLILESASTNQTSMYLCASSPQVLETQYFGPGTRLLVL.

The table lists this clone with a count of one. The junction departs from the called germline gene at one end, perhaps through a read error. The rearrangement links TRBV3-1 (or the pseudogene TRBV3-2) to TRBJ2-5; possibly TRBD1 for D (5 bases). The germline V gene has CDR1 LGHDT and CDR2 YNNKEL (reference sequence). The CDR3 is 12 amino acids. The CDR3: CASSQVTGPGHF. In DNA form, the CDR3 reads TGTGCCAGCAGCCAAGTAACCGGGCCAGGGCACTTC.

This CDR3 reads CASSSSGVLHEQYF. The CDR3 bases are TGTGCCAGCAGTTCGAGCGGGGTGCTGCACGAGCAGTACTTC. The rearrangement uses TRBV6-5 and TRBJ2-7, with 7 bases fitting TRBD2. CDR1 is MNHEY and CDR2 is SVGAGI in the germline V gene. The CDR3 is made up of 14 amino acids. After removal of 4 bases from V and 5 bases from J, the junction contained 8 bases not matched to a gene.

The chain carries TRBV5-1 and TRBJ1-6; D is possibly TRBD1 (6 bases). V lost 0 bases and J lost 10, with 11 bases in between. Germline CDR1 SGHRS, CDR2 YFSETQ. The CDR3 runs 14 residues. CDR3 amino acids: CASSLEGGGSPLHF. The CDR3 DNA follows: TGCGCCAGCAGCTTGGAAGGGGGAGGATCACCCCTCCACTTT.

This clone was seen just once. The chain joins TRBV19 to TRBJ1-4; D not certain. The V gene's germline CDR1 is LNHDA and CDR2 SQIVND (reference sequence). V lost 3 bases and J lost 7, with 9 bases in between. CDR3 length: 13 amino acids. The CDR3 bases are TGTGCCAGTAGTATTCCGAGTACTGAAAAACTGTTTTTT. Amino acid sequence: CASSIPSTEKLFF.

The chain employs TRBV10-2 and TRBJ2-4; D gene uncertain. V gave up 3 bases and J gave up 7 bases, with 10 bases separating them. The CDR3 is made up of 13 amino acids. Per germline, CDR1 WSHSY and CDR2 SAAADI. The CDR3 loop is CASSESRANIQYF. The CDR3, as DNA: TGCGCCAGCAGTGAATCTAGGGCCAACATTCAGTACTTC.

The chain couples TRBV12-3 or TRBV12-4 to TRBJ2-7; perhaps TRBD2 as D (6 bases). The CDR3 is 13 residues long. Trimming cost V 1 base and J 6 bases, with 10 bases left between them. CDR3 region: CASSLGGGSEQYF. The CDR3 DNA sequence: TGTGCCAGCAGTTTAGGTGGGGGGTCCGAGCAGTACTTC.

The chain joins TRBV6-1 to TRBJ1-5, with D maybe TRBD1 (6 bases). The CDR3 consists of 15 residues. Looked up from germline, CDR1 is MNHNS and CDR2 is SASEGT. The V and J ends lost 2 bases and 5 bases respectively, with 13 bases between them. CDR3 sequence: CASSEPRGGDQPQHF. CDR3 coding DNA: TGTGCCAGCAGTGAACCGAGGGGGGGCGATCAGCCCCAGCATTTT.

This CDR3 reads CASRFRGPSNQPQHF. In DNA, the CDR3 is TGTGCCAGCAGGTTCAGGGGACCTAGCAATCAGCCCCAGCATTTT. The rearrangement links TRBV28 to TRBJ1-5; TRBD1 might be the D (6 bases). From germline, CDR1 is MDHEN and CDR2 SYDVKM. V lost 6 bases and J 0 bases, leaving 12 bases between the germline ends. The CDR3 has 15 amino acids. Complete variable domain (other parts from reference TRBV28 and TRBJ1-5): DVKVTQSSRYLVKRTGEKVFLECVQDMDHENMFWYRQDPGLGLRLIYFSYDVKMKEKGDIPEGYSVSREKKERFSLILESASTNQTSMYLCASRFRGPSNQPQHFGDGTRLSIL.

V gene TRBV28 combines with J gene TRBJ1-3, with D possibly TRBD1 on 5 matching bases. CDR3 size: 13 residues. V was clipped by 4 bases and J by 4 bases, with 8 bases between them. Germline CDR1 reads MDHEN; CDR2 reads SYDVKM. CDR3 sequence reads: CASSWDSGNTIYF. The CDR3 nucleotides are TGTGCCAGCAGTTGGGACTCAGGAAACACCATATATTTT.

The V and J genes are TRBV2 and TRBJ1-6; possible D gene TRBD1, 6 bases. V shed 5 bases and J shed 15 bases, with 20 bases lying between them. This CDR3 has 14 residues. Germline V gives CDR1 SNHLY, CDR2 FYNNEI. CDR3 sequence: CASSTGTRVSILHF. CDR3 sequence (DNA): TGTGCCAGCAGTACCGGGACACGGGTCTCGATCCTCCACTTT. The whole variable domain, remainder taken from reference TRBV2 and TRBJ1-6, is EPEVTQTPSHQVTQMGQEVILRCVPISNHLYFYWYRQILGQKVEFLVSFYNNEISEKSEIFDDQFSVERPDGSNFTLKIRSTKLEDSAMYFCASSTGTRVSILHFGNGTRLTVT.